A single sample is the source of the 28 T cell receptor beta chains below, sequenced in a study of blood T cell repertoires in COVID-19. The table came from immunoSEQ multiplex PCR; TCRdb's copy has only in-frame clones and leaves some out. This sample has about 500,000 clones; around 87% occur once, and the top ten carry 0.65% to 0.9%. The sequencing sample was made of PBMCs or T cells enriched from blood (not recorded which). The origin of the receptors is a woman younger than 30 who had recovered from COVID-19.

The J gene is TRBJ1-3, the V gene TRBV5-4; D uncertain. Germline V gene data show CDR1 as SGHNT and CDR2 as YYREEE (reference sequence). The CDR3 spans 12 residues. Deletions cut 5 bases from V and 4 bases from J, with 7 bases between. CDR3 residues: CASSREGNTIYF. CDR3 in DNA: TGTGCCAGCAGTCGGGAAGGAAACACCATATATTTT.

This chain's CDR3 is CASSVGAAGQETQYF. The CDR3 region has the DNA TGTGCCAGCAGCGTAGGGGCAGCGGGCCAAGAGACCCAGTACTTC. This chain uses TRBV9 with TRBJ2-5, with a possible D match to TRBD2 (6 bases). This CDR3 comprises 15 residues. Trimming left V 0 bases short and J 1 base short, with 10 bases between. The germline gives CDR1 SGDLS, CDR2 YYNGEE.

This clone appeared a few times. V gene TRBV11-2 combines with J gene TRBJ2-3; 8 bases agree with TRBD1. V dropped 4 bases and J dropped 6; count of bases not matched to a gene: 12. Germline values: CDR1 SGHAT, CDR2 FQNNGV. The CDR3 runs to 16 residues. The CDR3 protein is CASSSFLRGRSDTQYF. The CDR3 bases are TGTGCCAGCAGCTCTTTTCTCAGGGGGCGATCGGATACGCAGTATTTT.

This sequence joins TRBV15 and TRBJ1-6; maybe TRBD1 (6 bases). The CDR3 is made up of 13 amino acids. Trimming left V 9 bases short and J 3 bases short, with 9 bases between. CDR1 and CDR2 (germline): LNHNV, YYDKDF (reference sequence). CDR3 nucleotides: TGTGCCACGGGACACGACTATAATTCACCCCTCCACTTT. Translating it yields CATGHDYNSPLHF.

This clone was found once. The rearrangement uses TRBV5-1 and TRBJ1-2, with 7 bases lining up with TRBD1. Per the germline V gene, CDR1 is SGHRS and CDR2 is YFSETQ. This CDR3 comprises 13 residues. V trimming: 4 bases; J trimming: 4 bases; junction bases outside the gene matches: 4. CDR3 protein: CASSQTGSYGYTF. The CDR3 bases are TGCGCCAGCAGCCAGACAGGGTCCTATGGCTACACCTTC.

V gene TRBV6-6 combines with J gene TRBJ2-2, with 10 positions matching TRBD2. The trim removed 5 bases at V and 6 bases at J, leaving 12 bases unmatched. This CDR3 comprises 17 residues. Germline V CDR1 and CDR2: MNHNY, SVGAGI (reference sequence). CDR3 DNA sequence: TGTGCCAGCAGTCCCCAAGGACTAGCGGCGGGCCCCGGGGAGCTGTTTTTT. It specifies CASSPQGLAAGPGELFF.

The rearrangement uses TRBV5-1 and TRBJ1-4, with D possibly matching TRBD1 (5 bases). Trimming stripped 2 bases from V and 7 bases from J, with 12 bases between. The CDR3 has 14 residues. Germline CDR1 SGHRS, CDR2 YFSETQ. In DNA, the CDR3 is TGCGCCAGCAGCTTAACGACAGATTTTGAAAAACTGTTTTTT. As protein: CASSLTTDFEKLFF.

This chain joins TRBV5-1 and TRBJ2-1, with D possibly TRBD2 on 5 matching bases. V lost 3 bases, J lost 8 bases, and 15 bases lay in between. CDR1 is SGHRS and CDR2 is YFSETQ in the germline V gene. The length of the CDR3 is 14 residues. The CDR3 bases are TGCGCCAGCAGCTCCCCCCGGGAAGGTCATGAGCAGTTCTTC. This translates into CASSSPREGHEQFF.

The chain joins TRBV7-3 to TRBJ2-3; 10 bases align to TRBD2. J lost 8 bases, V lost 5 bases, and 7 bases had no gene match. The CDR3 is made up of 14 amino acids. Germline lookup yields CDR1 SGHTA and CDR2 FQGTGA. Here the CDR3 DNA reads TGTGCCAGCAGCATTAGCGGGGGGAGTAGTACGCAGTATTTT. Protein: CASSISGGSSTQYF.

This rearrangement joins TRBV10-1 to TRBJ2-5, with 9 bases identical to TRBD1. Germline V gene lookup returns CDR1 WNHNN and CDR2 SYGVQD (reference sequence). V was pared by 6 bases and J by 4 bases, with 6 bases of the junction left unmatched. The CDR3 runs to 14 residues. The CDR3 spells CASSRTGEGETQYF. In DNA form, the CDR3 reads TGCGCCAGCAGCCGGACAGGGGAAGGAGAGACCCAGTACTTC.

V is TRBV2 and J is TRBJ2-3; weak D call: TRBD2 (5 bases). The CDR3 is 13 amino acids. V was pared by 9 bases and J by 6 bases, with 16 bases between. The V gene's germline CDR1 is SNHLY and CDR2 FYNNEI. CDR3 nucleotides: TGTGCCAGTGGCCGGGTCGGGGTCGATACGCAGTATTTT. Protein: CASGRVGVDTQYF.

V and J are TRBV2 and TRBJ1-3; no reliable D call. Between the trimmed V and J ends, which lost 5 bases and 0 bases, there was a span of 8 bases. From germline, CDR1 is SNHLY and CDR2 FYNNEI. The CDR3 totals 14 residues. The CDR3 DNA is TGTGCCAGCAGTCAAGAGAGCTCTGGAAACACCATATATTTT. Encoded protein: CASSQESSGNTIYF.

As regards this clone: The DNA is omitted, as the CDR3 cannot be located on it reliably, and the CDR3 follows TCRdb's listing. The chain joins TRBV28 to TRBJ1-5; TRBD1 is the table's D call and was not checked against the DNA. The CDR3 length equals 14 residues, ends included. Germline-derived CDR1 and CDR2 are MDHEN and SYDVKM. The CDR3 loop is CATVAGEGNQPQHF.

CDR3 region: CASSLVDISGRTGELFF. The CDR3 region has the DNA TGTGCCAGCAGCCTGGTGGATATTTCAGGGCGAACCGGGGAGCTGTTTTTT. V gene TRBV3-1 (or the pseudogene TRBV3-2) combines with J gene TRBJ2-2; D is perhaps TRBD1 (5 bases). CDR1 and CDR2 from the germline V gene are LGHDT and YNNKEL (reference sequence). The CDR3 contains 17 residues. Trimming cost V 4 bases and J 5 bases, with 20 bases left between them.

J is TRBJ1-4 and V is TRBV10-1; D remains ambiguous. V was clipped by 11 bases and J by 11 bases, with 30 bases between them. The germline V gene encodes CDR1 WNHNN and CDR2 SYGVQD (reference sequence). The CDR3 covers 16 residues. In DNA form, the CDR3 reads TGCGCCCTAATTCCCCCCGACATCCATTTTACGAAGAAACTGTTTTTT. The encoded protein is CALIPPDIHFTKKLFF.

The chain recombines TRBV19 with TRBJ1-2, with 8 bases matching TRBD1. CDR1 and CDR2 from the germline V gene are LNHDA and SQIVND (reference sequence). J was trimmed by 2 bases and V by 7 bases; bases with no gene match: 18. The CDR3 extends over 18 amino acids. CDR3 nucleotide sequence: TGTGCCAGTACCCTACACCGGGACAGGTCCAACCCAAACTATGGCTACACCTTC. It encodes CASTLHRDRSNPNYGYTF.

The genes are TRBV7-2 and TRBJ2-5; TRBD2 is a possible D gene (6 bases). The CDR3 consists of 17 residues. Between the trimmed V and J ends, which lost 5 bases and 7 bases, there was a span of 26 bases. Germline lookup yields CDR1 SGHTA and CDR2 FQGNSA. CDR3 region: CASSHGAGPLSQGTQYF. In DNA form, the CDR3 reads TGTGCCAGCAGCCACGGGGCGGGGCCGCTATCCCAGGGGACCCAGTACTTC.

In this sample, this clone turned up a few times. The rearrangement links TRBV7-9 to TRBJ1-1, with 8 nucleotides matching TRBD1. V lost 4 bases to trimming and J lost 3 bases; unmatched junction nucleotides: 4. This CDR3 contains 14 residues. Germline-derived CDR1 and CDR2 are SEHNR and FQNEAQ (reference sequence). As DNA, the CDR3 is TGTGCCAGCAGCTCTCTGGACAGGGACACTGAAGCTTTCTTT. The encoded protein is CASSSLDRDTEAFF.

The rearrangement links TRBV28 to TRBJ2-7, with a tentative D call TRBD2 (6 bases). CDR3 length equals 18 residues. The V gene lost 5 bases and the J gene lost 0 bases, with 23 bases spanning the gap. Germline V gene data show CDR1 as MDHEN and CDR2 as SYDVKM. CDR3 residues: CASSPGVSGTSFSYEQYF. The CDR3 bases are TGTGCCAGCAGTCCGGGAGTCTCAGGGACCTCATTCTCCTACGAGCAGTACTTC.

The CDR3 loop reads CASSLAGGSNTGELFF. CDR3 DNA: TGTGCCAGCAGCTTAGCGGGAGGCTCGAACACCGGGGAGCTGTTTTTT. The rearrangement uses TRBV7-8 and TRBJ2-2, with D possibly TRBD2 on 6 matching bases. V was shortened by 0 bases and J by 0 bases, with 8 bases between the two germline ends. There are 16 residues in the CDR3. Germline V gene sequence: CDR1 SGHVS, CDR2 FQNEAQ.

The genes are TRBV27 and TRBJ2-6; D gene unclear. V was pared by 2 bases and J by 0 bases, with 11 bases between. The CDR3 loop spans 17 amino acids. Germline V gene data show CDR1 as MNHEY and CDR2 as SMNVEV (reference sequence). CDR3 in amino acids: CASSLGLRNSGANVLTF. In DNA, the CDR3 is TGTGCCAGCAGTTTAGGGCTAAGAAACTCTGGGGCCAACGTCCTGACTTTC.

Turning to this clone: In the same sample, other DNA sequences code for this CDR3. The CDR3 region has the DNA TGTGCCAGCAGTTCCGGGACTTTAACCGGGGAGCTGTTTTTT. It codes for CASSSGTLTGELFF. The chain carries TRBV5-4 and TRBJ2-2; TRBD2 is a possible D gene (6 bases). This CDR3 has 14 amino acids. Per germline, CDR1 SGHNT and CDR2 YYREEE (reference sequence). V dropped 5 bases and J dropped 5 bases, with 13 bases sitting between them.

J is TRBJ2-1 and V is TRBV6-4; 16 bases line up with TRBD2. This CDR3 has 18 residues. Germline V gene data show CDR1 as MRHNA and CDR2 as SNTAGT. Unmatched junction bases numbered 8, after V lost 3 bases and J lost 6 bases. CDR3 region: CASSEGLAGGELSNEQFF. CDR3 DNA: TGTGCCAGCAGTGAGGGACTAGCGGGGGGGGAACTCTCCAATGAGCAGTTCTTC.

The gene calls are TRBV24-1 and TRBJ2-2; perhaps TRBD1 as D (5 bases). This CDR3 spans 16 amino acids. V was clipped by 2 bases and J by 5 bases, with 14 bases between them. Germline V gene data show CDR1 as KGHDR and CDR2 as SFDVKD. CDR3 DNA sequence: TGTGCCACCAGTGATTCCCCAGGAAAGGGGACCGGGGAGCTGTTTTTT. Encoded protein: CATSDSPGKGTGELFF.

CDR3 DNA: TGCGCCAGCAGTTTGTATGATAGCATCGGCTACACCTTC. Encoded protein: CASSLYDSIGYTF. This chain connects TRBV23-1 to TRBJ1-2; D gene uncertain. TRBV23-1 is flagged as an ORF with uncertain function. The length of the CDR3 is 13 residues. Trimming removed 5 bases from V and 8 bases from J, with 15 bases in between.

V gene TRBV12-3 or TRBV12-4 combines with J gene TRBJ1-1, with D perhaps matching TRBD1 (5 bases). The CDR3 runs to 13 residues. V lost 0 bases to trimming and J lost 5 bases, with 7 bases between them. The chain's CDR3 is CASSLARGTEAFF. The CDR3 DNA sequence: TGTGCCAGCAGTTTAGCAAGGGGAACTGAAGCTTTCTTT.

The V and J genes are TRBV7-2 and TRBJ2-5, with 7 bases identical to TRBD2. V dropped 6 bases and J dropped 5; count of bases not matched to a gene: 9. This CDR3 contains 14 residues. The V gene's germline CDR1 is SGHTA and CDR2 FQGNSA. CDR3 region: CASRPSRGEETQYF. DNA for the CDR3: TGTGCCAGCAGGCCGAGTCGGGGGGAGGAGACCCAGTACTTC.

The gene calls are TRBV21-1 and TRBJ1-5; the table's D gene call, TRBD1, was not cross checked with the DNA. TRBV21-1 is a pseudogene segment. The CDR3 is 15 residues long. CDR3 nucleotides: TGTGCCAGCAGCCGGGGACAGCCGGGCAATCAGCCCCAGCATTTT. Protein sequence: CASSRGQPGNQPQHF.